The 18 T cell receptor beta chains below come from one sample, sequenced in a study of T cell responses to AZD1222 COVID-19 vaccine. The repertoire was sequenced with immunoSEQ multiplex PCR; TCRdb's copy has only in-frame clones and lacks some. Here the sample spans roughly 120,000 clones, roughly 89% being singletons. Sequencing used peripheral blood, obtained 28 days after the second AZD1222 dose. These receptors all stem from an adult who received the AZD1222 COVID-19 vaccine.

The J gene is TRBJ1-6, the V gene TRBV11-3; no clear D. Per the germline V gene, CDR1 is SGHNT and CDR2 is YENEEA. V dropped 4 bases and J dropped 0 bases, with 10 bases sitting between them. CDR3 length equals 16 residues. The CDR3 region has the DNA TGTGCCAGCAGCTCGGCGGGGAGCTCCTATAATTCACCCCTCCACTTT. Its translation: CASSSAGSSYNSPLHF. Using reference TRBV11-3 and TRBJ1-6 for the parts outside the CDR3, the full variable domain is EAGVVQSPRYKIIEKKQPVAFWCNPISGHNTLYWYLQNLGQGPELLIRYENEEAVDDSQLPKDRFSAERLKGVDSTLKIQPAELGDSAVYLCASSSAGSSYNSPLHFGNGTRLTVT.

The chain has TRBV9 and TRBJ2-2, with unresolved D. This CDR3 has 15 residues. CDR1 is SGDLS and CDR2 is YYNGEE in the germline V gene. V dropped 2 bases and J dropped 2 bases, with 10 bases sitting between them. CDR3: CASSVLRDNTGELFF. CDR3 nucleotide sequence: TGTGCCAGCAGCGTCTTGCGTGATAACACCGGGGAGCTGTTTTTT.

V usage is TRBV19 and J usage is TRBJ1-2; D not resolved. The V end lost 2 bases, the J end lost 6 bases, and 19 bases lay between the germline ends. The CDR3 totals 16 residues. CDR1 is LNHDA and CDR2 is SQIVND in the germline V gene (reference sequence). Written as DNA, the CDR3 is TGTGCCAGTAGTATAATCCCGGTGGGAGCTACGCATGGCTACACCTTC. Translation gives CASSIIPVGATHGYTF.

The rearrangement uses TRBV19 and TRBJ1-2, with D possibly TRBD1 on 5 matching bases. With 5 bases removed from V and 8 bases from J, the gap between germline ends came to 21 bases. Germline CDR1 and CDR2: LNHDA and SQIVND (reference sequence). The CDR3 length is 15 residues. The chain's CDR3 is CASSLWARAERGYTF. CDR3 sequence (DNA): TGTGCCAGTAGTCTTTGGGCCAGGGCGGAAAGGGGCTACACCTTC.

The rearrangement uses TRBV19 and TRBJ1-2; 11 bases are shared with TRBD1. This CDR3 spans 15 amino acids. After removal of 5 bases from V and 4 bases from J, the junction contained 6 bases not matched to a gene. Germline V gene lookup returns CDR1 LNHDA and CDR2 SQIVND (reference sequence). The CDR3 coding sequence is TGTGCCAGTAGTCCCTTAGGGACAGGGGGCTATGGCTACACCTTC. This gives the protein CASSPLGTGGYGYTF.

This clone was counted only a few times. The chain employs TRBV27 and TRBJ1-6; D gene uncertain. The germline V gene encodes CDR1 MNHEY and CDR2 SMNVEV (reference sequence). Between the trimmed V and J ends, which lost 2 bases and 0 bases, there was a span of 11 bases. The CDR3 totals 17 residues. CDR3 sequence (DNA): TGTGCCAGCAGTTTACAGGTTTGGAGCTCCTATAATTCACCCCTCCACTTT. It codes for CASSLQVWSSYNSPLHF.

This chain uses TRBV5-1 with TRBJ2-1; 11 bases fit TRBD2. The CDR3 length is 15 residues. With V trimmed by 4 bases and J by 6 bases, 6 bases remained unmatched. CDR1 and CDR2 (germline): SGHRS, YFSETQ. Written as DNA, the CDR3 is TGCGCCAGCAGCCCTACTAGCGGGAGCGTCAATGAGCAGTTCTTC. Amino acids: CASSPTSGSVNEQFF.

V is TRBV9 and J is TRBJ2-7, with D perhaps matching TRBD1 (6 bases). CDR3 length: 16 amino acids. V was trimmed by 0 bases and J by 1 base, leaving 14 bases between them. The germline V gene encodes CDR1 SGDLS and CDR2 YYNGEE. The CDR3 sequence: CASSVDMGAISYEQYF. The CDR3 nucleotides read TGTGCCAGCAGCGTAGATATGGGGGCAATATCCTACGAGCAGTACTTC.

This chain connects TRBV6-5 to TRBJ2-5; the D is unclear. The CDR3 is 15 residues long. The ends were cut back, 6 bases at V and 2 bases at J, with 16 bases in the middle. Germline-derived CDR1 and CDR2 are MNHEY and SVGAGI. CDR3 nucleotides: TGTGCCAGCAGAAGAACCCGACAAGGACAAGAGACCCAGTACTTC. Protein sequence: CASRRTRQGQETQYF.

The rearrangement uses TRBV27 and TRBJ1-5; 7 bases are a match to TRBD1. CDR3 length: 17 amino acids. The germline gives CDR1 MNHEY, CDR2 SMNVEV (reference sequence). Trimming at V came to 3 bases and at J to 0 bases, leaving 8 bases not matched to a gene. The CDR3 DNA reads as TGTGCCAGCAGTTTCGCCTTCAGGGGGAATAGCAATCAGCCCCAGCATTTT. Encoded protein: CASSFAFRGNSNQPQHF.

This clone turned up a few times. The chain has TRBV6-5 and TRBJ1-2; possibly TRBD1 for D (5 bases). The CDR3 spans 16 residues. Germline values: CDR1 MNHEY, CDR2 SVGAGI. V lost 0 bases, J lost 6 bases, and 17 bases lay in between. The CDR3 sequence is CASSYSSGEIEHGYTF. The CDR3 DNA follows: TGTGCCAGCAGTTACTCGTCGGGGGAGATCGAGCATGGCTACACCTTC.

The table lists this clone with a few counts. This rearrangement joins TRBV19 to TRBJ2-1; D not certain. The germline CDR1 and CDR2 sequences are LNHDA and SQIVND (reference sequence). The CDR3 is 12 amino acids. The germline V and J ends were trimmed by 5 bases and 9 bases, with 11 bases remaining between them. The CDR3 here is CASSLRVSEQFF. The CDR3 DNA sequence: TGTGCCAGTAGTCTACGAGTTAGTGAGCAGTTCTTC.

The chain couples TRBV27 to TRBJ1-5; D gene uncertain. V lost 2 bases and J 7 bases, leaving 9 bases between the germline ends. This CDR3 is built from 13 residues. CDR1 and CDR2 (germline): MNHEY, SMNVEV (reference sequence). DNA of the CDR3: TGTGCCAGCAGTTTAAAGACGAGCCAGCCCCAGCATTTT. This encodes CASSLKTSQPQHF.

The chain combines TRBV28 with TRBJ1-5; D is possibly TRBD1 (6 bases). Trimming pared 6 bases from V and 2 bases from J, leaving 17 bases between. Germline CDR1 reads MDHEN; CDR2 reads SYDVKM. The CDR3 has 16 amino acids. The CDR3 reads CASRSAGASGNQPQHF. The CDR3 DNA follows: TGTGCCAGCAGATCCGCGGGGGCGAGCGGCAATCAGCCCCAGCATTTT.

V and J are TRBV6-5 and TRBJ1-1; TRBD1 matches at 9 bases. Looked up from germline, CDR1 is MNHEY and CDR2 is SVGAGI. The CDR3 totals 14 residues. V dropped 5 bases and J dropped 3; count of bases not matched to a gene: 4. The CDR3 nucleotides are TGTGCCAGCAGTCCCGGGACAGGGTACACTGAAGCTTTCTTT. As protein: CASSPGTGYTEAFF.

The chain couples TRBV6-6 to TRBJ2-7, with D perhaps matching TRBD2 (5 bases). The CDR3 is 13 amino acids. V lost 5 bases and J 3 bases, leaving 11 bases between the germline ends. Looked up from germline, CDR1 is MNHNY and CDR2 is SVGAGI (reference sequence). The CDR3 loop is CASSLYRDYEQYF. The CDR3 DNA follows: TGTGCCAGCAGTCTTTACCGGGACTACGAGCAGTACTTC.

The chain has TRBV7-9 and TRBJ2-7, with 7 bases identical to TRBD1. The germline V gene encodes CDR1 SEHNR and CDR2 FQNEAQ (reference sequence). The CDR3 totals 12 residues. Trimming took 0 bases from V and 12 from J; bases not matched to a gene: 5. The CDR3 region has the DNA TGTGCCAGCAGCTTAGCGGACAGGACCACGTACTTC. It codes for CASSLADRTTYF.

The chain recombines TRBV27 with TRBJ2-1, with a tentative D call TRBD2 (6 bases). The CDR3 extends over 17 amino acids. CDR1 MNHEY and CDR2 SMNVEV come from the germline V gene (reference sequence). V dropped 1 base and J dropped 5 bases, with 18 bases sitting between them. The CDR3 loop is CASSLWPRWGDNNEQFF. The CDR3, as DNA: TGTGCCAGCAGTTTATGGCCCCGATGGGGGGATAACAATGAGCAGTTCTTC.